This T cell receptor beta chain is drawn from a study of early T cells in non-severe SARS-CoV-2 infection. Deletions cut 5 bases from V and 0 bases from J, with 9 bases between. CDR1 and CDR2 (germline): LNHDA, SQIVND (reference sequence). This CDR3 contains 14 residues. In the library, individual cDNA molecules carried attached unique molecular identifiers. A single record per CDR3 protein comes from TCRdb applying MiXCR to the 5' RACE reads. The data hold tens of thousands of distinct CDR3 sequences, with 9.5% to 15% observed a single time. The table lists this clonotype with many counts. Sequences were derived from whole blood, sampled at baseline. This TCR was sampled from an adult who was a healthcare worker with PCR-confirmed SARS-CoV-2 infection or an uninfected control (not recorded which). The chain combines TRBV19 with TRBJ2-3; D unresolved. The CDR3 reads CASSLTLSTDTQYF. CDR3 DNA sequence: TGTGCCAGTAGTCTCACCCTCAGCACAGATACGCAGTATTTT.